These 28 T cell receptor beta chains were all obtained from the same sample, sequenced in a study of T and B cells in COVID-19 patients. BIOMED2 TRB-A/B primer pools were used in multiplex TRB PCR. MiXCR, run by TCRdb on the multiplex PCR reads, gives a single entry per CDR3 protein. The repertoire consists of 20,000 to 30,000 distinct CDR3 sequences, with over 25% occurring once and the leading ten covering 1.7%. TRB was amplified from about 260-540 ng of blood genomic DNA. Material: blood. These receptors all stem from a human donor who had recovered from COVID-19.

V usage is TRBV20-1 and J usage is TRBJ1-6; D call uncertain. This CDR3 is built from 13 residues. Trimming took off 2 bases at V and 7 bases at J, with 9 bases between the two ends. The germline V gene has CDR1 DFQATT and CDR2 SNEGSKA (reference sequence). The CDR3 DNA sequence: TGCAGTGCTAGAAGGACGGAGAATTCACCCCTCCACTTT. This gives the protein CSARRTENSPLHF.

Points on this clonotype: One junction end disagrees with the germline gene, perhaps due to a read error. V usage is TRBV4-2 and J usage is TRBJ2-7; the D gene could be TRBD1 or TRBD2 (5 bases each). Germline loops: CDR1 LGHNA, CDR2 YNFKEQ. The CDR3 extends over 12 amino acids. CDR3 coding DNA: TGCGCCAGCAGCCATAGGGACGGGTTGCAGTACTTC. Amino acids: CASSHRDGLQYF.

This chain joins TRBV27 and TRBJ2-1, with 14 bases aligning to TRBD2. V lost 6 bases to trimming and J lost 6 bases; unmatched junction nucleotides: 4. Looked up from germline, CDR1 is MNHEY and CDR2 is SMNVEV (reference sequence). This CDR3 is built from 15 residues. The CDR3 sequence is CASSVGLAGGNEQFF. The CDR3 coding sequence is TGTGCCAGCAGCGTTGGACTAGCGGGAGGCAATGAGCAGTTCTTC.

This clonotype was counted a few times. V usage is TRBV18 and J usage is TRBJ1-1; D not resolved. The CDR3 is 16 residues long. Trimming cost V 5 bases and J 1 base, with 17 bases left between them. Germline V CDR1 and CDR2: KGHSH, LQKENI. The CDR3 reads CASSTDVRGWNTEAFF. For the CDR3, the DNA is TGTGCCAGCTCAACAGACGTTCGGGGATGGAACACTGAAGCTTTCTTT.

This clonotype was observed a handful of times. The CDR3 DNA is TGTGCCAGCAGTTCTCAGGGAAACACTGAAGCTTTCTTT. Translated, it gives CASSSQGNTEAFF. The genes are TRBV6-6 and TRBJ1-1; weak D call: TRBD1 (5 bases). V was shortened by 4 bases and J by 2 bases, with 8 bases between the two germline ends. This CDR3 spans 13 amino acids. The germline CDR1 and CDR2 sequences are MNHNY and SVGAGI (reference sequence).

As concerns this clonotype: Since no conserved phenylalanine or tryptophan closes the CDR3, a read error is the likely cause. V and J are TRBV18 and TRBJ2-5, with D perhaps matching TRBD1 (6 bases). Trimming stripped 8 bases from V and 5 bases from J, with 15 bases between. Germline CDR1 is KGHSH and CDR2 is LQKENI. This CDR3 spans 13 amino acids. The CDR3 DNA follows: TGTGCCAGCAGTTACACAGGGCCGGAGACCCAGTACCTC. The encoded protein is CASSYTGPETQYL.

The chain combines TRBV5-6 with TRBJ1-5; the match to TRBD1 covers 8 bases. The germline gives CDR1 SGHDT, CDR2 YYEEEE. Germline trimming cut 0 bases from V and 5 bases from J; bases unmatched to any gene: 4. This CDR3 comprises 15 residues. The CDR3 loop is CASSLGTGLYQPQHF. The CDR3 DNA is TGTGCCAGCAGCTTGGGGACAGGGTTATATCAGCCCCAGCATTTT.

In DNA, the CDR3 is TGCGCCAGCAGCCTCAGGACAGGATTTATTCCGAGCTCCTACAATGAGCAGTTCTTC. It yields the protein CASSLRTGFIPSSYNEQFF. The V and J genes are TRBV4-3 and TRBJ2-1; 7 bases line up with TRBD1. V lost 4 bases, J lost 0 bases, and 15 bases stayed unmatched. The CDR3 runs 19 residues. Looked up from germline, CDR1 is LGHNA and CDR2 is YSLEER.

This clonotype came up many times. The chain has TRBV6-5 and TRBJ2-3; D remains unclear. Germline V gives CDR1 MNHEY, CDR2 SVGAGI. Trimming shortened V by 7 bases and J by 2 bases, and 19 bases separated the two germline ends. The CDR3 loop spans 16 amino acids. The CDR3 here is CASTLRPGRPTDTQYF. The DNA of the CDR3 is TGTGCCAGCACCTTACGTCCGGGCCGTCCCACAGATACGCAGTATTTT.

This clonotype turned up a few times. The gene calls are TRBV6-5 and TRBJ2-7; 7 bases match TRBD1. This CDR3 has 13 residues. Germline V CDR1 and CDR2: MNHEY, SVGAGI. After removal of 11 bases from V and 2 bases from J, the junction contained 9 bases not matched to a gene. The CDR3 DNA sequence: TGTGCCTCCTCGCAGGGGGTGGCCTACGAGCAGTACTTC. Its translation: CASSQGVAYEQYF.

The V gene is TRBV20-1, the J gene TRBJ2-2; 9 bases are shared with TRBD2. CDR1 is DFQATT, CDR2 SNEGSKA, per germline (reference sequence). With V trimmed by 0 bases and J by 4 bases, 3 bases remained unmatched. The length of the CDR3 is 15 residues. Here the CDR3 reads CSAREREGGTGELFF. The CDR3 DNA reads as TGCAGTGCTAGAGAGCGGGAGGGCGGCACCGGGGAGCTGTTTTTT.

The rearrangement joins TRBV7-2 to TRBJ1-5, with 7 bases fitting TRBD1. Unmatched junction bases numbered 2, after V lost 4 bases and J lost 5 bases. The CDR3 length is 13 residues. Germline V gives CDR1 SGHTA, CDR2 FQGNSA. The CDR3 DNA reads TGTGCCAGCAGCTCCACAGGGGATCAGCCCCAGCATTTT. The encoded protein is CASSSTGDQPQHF.

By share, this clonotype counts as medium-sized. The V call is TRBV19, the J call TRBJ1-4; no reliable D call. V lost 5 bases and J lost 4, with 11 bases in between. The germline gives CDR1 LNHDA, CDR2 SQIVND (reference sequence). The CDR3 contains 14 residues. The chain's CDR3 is CASSRNGFNEKLFF. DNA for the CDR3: TGTGCCAGTAGTCGTAACGGGTTTAATGAAAAACTGTTTTTT.

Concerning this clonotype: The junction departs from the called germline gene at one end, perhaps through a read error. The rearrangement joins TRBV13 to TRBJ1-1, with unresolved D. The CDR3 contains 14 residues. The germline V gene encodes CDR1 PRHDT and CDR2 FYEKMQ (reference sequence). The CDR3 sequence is CASSVGILGTEAFF. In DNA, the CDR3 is TGTGCCAGCAGCGTAGGGATCCTGGGGACTGAAGCTTTCTTT.

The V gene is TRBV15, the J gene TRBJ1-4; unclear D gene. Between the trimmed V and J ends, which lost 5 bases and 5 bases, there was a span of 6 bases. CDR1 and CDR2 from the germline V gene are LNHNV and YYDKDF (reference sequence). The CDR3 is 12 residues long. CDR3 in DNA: TGTGCCACCAGCTTCGGAAATGAAAAACTGTTTTTT. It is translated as CATSFGNEKLFF.

The CDR3 reads CASTPGLAGGITSGELFF. In DNA form, the CDR3 reads TGTGCCAGCACGCCGGGACTAGCGGGAGGGATTACCAGCGGGGAGCTGTTTTTT. This sequence joins TRBV6-2 or TRBV6-3 and TRBJ2-2, with 16 bases matching TRBD2. CDR3 length: 18 residues. After removal of 7 bases from V and 7 bases from J, the junction contained 12 bases not matched to a gene. Germline CDR1 reads MNHEY; CDR2 reads SVGEGT.

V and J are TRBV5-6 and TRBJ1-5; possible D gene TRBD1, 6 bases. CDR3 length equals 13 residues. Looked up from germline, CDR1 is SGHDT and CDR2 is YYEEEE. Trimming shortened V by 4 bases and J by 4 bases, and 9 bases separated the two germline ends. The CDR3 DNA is TGTGCCAGCAGCAGAGGGGGAAATCAGCCCCAGCATTTT. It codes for CASSRGGNQPQHF.

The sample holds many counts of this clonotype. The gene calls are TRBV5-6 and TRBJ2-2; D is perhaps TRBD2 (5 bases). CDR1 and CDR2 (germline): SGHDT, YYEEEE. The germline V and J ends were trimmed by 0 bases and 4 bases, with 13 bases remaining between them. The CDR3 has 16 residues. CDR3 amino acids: CASSLAVASSTGELFF. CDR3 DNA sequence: TGTGCCAGCAGCTTGGCTGTGGCTAGCTCCACCGGGGAGCTGTTTTTT.

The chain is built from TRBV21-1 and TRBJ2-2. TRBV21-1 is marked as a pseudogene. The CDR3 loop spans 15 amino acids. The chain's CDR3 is CASSKARRDTGELFF. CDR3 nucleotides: TGTGCCAGCAGCAAAGCGCGACGAGACACCGGGGAGCTGTTTTTT.

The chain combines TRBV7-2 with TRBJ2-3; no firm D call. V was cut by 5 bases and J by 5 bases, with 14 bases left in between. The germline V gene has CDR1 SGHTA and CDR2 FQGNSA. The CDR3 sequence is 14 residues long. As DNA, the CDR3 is TGTGCCAGCAGCCCCGACCGAGGCGGAGATACGCAGTATTTT. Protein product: CASSPDRGGDTQYF.

As DNA, the CDR3 is TGTGCCAGCAGTTTAGTCTCAAACTCCTACAATGAGCAGTTCTTC. As protein: CASSLVSNSYNEQFF. The J gene is TRBJ2-1, the V gene TRBV12-3 or TRBV12-4; D remains ambiguous. The CDR3 totals 15 residues. The V end was cut by 1 base, the J end by 0 bases, with 7 bases between.

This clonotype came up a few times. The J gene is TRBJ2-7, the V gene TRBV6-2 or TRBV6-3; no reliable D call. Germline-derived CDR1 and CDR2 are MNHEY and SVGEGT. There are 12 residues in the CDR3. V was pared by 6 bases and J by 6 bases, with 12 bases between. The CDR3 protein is CASRDLRTEQYF. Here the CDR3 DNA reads TGTGCCAGCAGGGATTTGCGAACCGAGCAGTACTTC.

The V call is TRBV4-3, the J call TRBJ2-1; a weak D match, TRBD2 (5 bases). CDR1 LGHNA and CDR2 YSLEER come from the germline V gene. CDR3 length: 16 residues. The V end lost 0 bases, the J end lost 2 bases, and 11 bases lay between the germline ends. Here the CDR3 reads CASSQDSGLAYNEQFF. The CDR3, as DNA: TGCGCCAGCAGCCAAGATTCGGGATTGGCCTACAATGAGCAGTTCTTC.

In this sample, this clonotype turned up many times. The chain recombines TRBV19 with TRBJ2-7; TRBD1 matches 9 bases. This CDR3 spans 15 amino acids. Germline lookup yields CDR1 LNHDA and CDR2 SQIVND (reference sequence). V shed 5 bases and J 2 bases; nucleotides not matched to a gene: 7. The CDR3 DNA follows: TGTGCCAGTAGTCTCACCGGGACAGGGCCCTACGAGCAGTACTTC. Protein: CASSLTGTGPYEQYF.

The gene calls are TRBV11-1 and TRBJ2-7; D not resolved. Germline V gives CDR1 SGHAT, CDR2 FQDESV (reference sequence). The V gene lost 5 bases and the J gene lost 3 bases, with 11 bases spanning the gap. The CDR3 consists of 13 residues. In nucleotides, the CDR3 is TGTGCCAGCAGCCCCTCCTCGTACTACGAGCAGTACTTC. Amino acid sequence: CASSPSSYYEQYF.

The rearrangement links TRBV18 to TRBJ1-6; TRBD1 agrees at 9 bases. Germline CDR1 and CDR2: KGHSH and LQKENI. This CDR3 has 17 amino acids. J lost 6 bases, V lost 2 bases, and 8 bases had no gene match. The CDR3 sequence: CASSPKEGQGFNSPLHF. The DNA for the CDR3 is TGTGCCAGCTCACCAAAGGAGGGACAGGGTTTTAATTCACCCCTCCACTTT.

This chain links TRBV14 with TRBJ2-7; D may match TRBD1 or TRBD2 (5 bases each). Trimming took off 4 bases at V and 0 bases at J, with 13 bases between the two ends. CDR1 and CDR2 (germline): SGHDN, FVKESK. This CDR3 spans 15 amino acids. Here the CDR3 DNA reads TGTGCCAGCAGCCCCCGGGACCGACACTCCTACGAGCAGTACTTC. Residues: CASSPRDRHSYEQYF. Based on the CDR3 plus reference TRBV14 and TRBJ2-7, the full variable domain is EAGVTQFPSHSVIEKGQTVTLRCDPISGHDNLYWYRRVMGKEIKFLLHFVKESKQDESGMPNNRFLAERTGGTYSTLKVQPAELEDSGVYFCASSPRDRHSYEQYFGPGTRLTVT.

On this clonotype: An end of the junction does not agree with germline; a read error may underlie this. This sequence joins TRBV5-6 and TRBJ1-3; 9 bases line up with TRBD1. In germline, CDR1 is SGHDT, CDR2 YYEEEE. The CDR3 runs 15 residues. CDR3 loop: CASSTDRGGGNTIYF. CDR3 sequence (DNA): TGCGCCAGCAGCACCGACAGGGGGGGTGGAAACACCATATATTTT.